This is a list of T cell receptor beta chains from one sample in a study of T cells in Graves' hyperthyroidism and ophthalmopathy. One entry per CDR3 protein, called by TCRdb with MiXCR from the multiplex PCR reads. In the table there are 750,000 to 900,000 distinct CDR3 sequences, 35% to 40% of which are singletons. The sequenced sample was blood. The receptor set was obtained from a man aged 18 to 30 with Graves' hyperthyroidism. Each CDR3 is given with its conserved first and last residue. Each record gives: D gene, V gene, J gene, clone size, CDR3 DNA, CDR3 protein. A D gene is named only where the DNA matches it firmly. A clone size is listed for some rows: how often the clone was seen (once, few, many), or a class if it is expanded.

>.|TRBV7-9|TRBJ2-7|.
TGTGCCAGCAGTTCCCCCGGGCCGCCCTGGGCGCAGTACTTC
CASSSPGPPWAQYF
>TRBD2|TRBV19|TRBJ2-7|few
TGTGCCAGTAGCACGACTAGCGGTTACTACGAGCAGTACTTC
CASSTTSGYYEQYF
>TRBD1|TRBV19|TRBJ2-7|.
TGTGCCAGTAGTCCCGCGGGACAGGCCTCCTACGAGCAGTACTTC
CASSPAGQASYEQYF
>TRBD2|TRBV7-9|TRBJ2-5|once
TGTGCCAGCAGCTCGACTAGCGGTTACCAAGAGACCCAGTACTTC
CASSSTSGYQETQYF
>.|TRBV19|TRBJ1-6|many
TGTGCCAGTGGTCCGGGACGGATGAATTCACCCCTCCACTTT
CASGPGRMNSPLHF
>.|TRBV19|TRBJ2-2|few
TGTGCCAGCCGGTGGGGGATCGCCGGGGAGCTGTTTTTT
CASRWGIAGELFF
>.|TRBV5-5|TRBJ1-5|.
TGTGCCAGCAGCTCCACTACTGACGGTTTGAGCAATCAGCCCCAGCATTTT
CASSSTTDGLSNQPQHF
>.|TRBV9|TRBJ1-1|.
TGTGCCGGTGCGGAGGCCGGATCTGAAGCTTTCTTT
CAGAEAGSEAFF
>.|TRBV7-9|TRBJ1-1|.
TGTGCCAGCAGCGACCGGGACAACGGTCTGAACACTGAAGCTTTCTTT
CASSDRDNGLNTEAFF
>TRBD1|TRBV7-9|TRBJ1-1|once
TGTGCCAGCAGCTTAGATCTCGTAGGGGACAGGGGGAACACTGAAGCTTTCTTT
CASSLDLVGDRGNTEAFF
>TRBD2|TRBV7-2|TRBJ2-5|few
TGTGCCAGCAGCCCGCTACTAGCGGGATGGGAGGAGACCCAGTACTTC
CASSPLLAGWEETQYF
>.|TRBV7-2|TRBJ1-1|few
TGTGCCAGCAGACCCCTGTTTGGTAGAGACGCCAACACTGAAGCTTTCTTT
CASRPLFGRDANTEAFF
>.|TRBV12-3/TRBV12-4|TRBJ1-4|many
TGTGCCAGCAGTTTAAGCGGTAATGAAAAACTGTTTTTT
CASSLSGNEKLFF
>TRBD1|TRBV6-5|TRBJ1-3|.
TGTGCCAGCAGGACGGACAGGGAGAATGGAAACACCATATATTTT
CASRTDRENGNTIYF
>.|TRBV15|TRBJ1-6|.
TGTGCCACCAGCAGTGTCGAGTGGGGGGCACCCCTCCACTTT
CATSSVEWGAPLHF
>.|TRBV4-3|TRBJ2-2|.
TGCGCCAGCAGCCTGACTACGCCCGGCTTTACCGGGGAGCTGTTTTTT
CASSLTTPGFTGELFF
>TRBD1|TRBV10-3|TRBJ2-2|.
TGTGCCATCAGTGAAACCAGGACAGGGGGTACCGGGGAGCTGTTTTTT
CAISETRTGGTGELFF
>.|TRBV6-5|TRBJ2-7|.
TGTGCCAGCAGTAAGGACAGACGCTCCTACGAGCAGTACTTC
CASSKDRRSYEQYF
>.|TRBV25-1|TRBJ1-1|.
TGTGCCAGCAGTGCTAGAGCCAGGACAGACACTGAAGCTTTCTTT
CASSARARTDTEAFF
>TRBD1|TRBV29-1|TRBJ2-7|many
TGCAGCGCCTGGGACAGGGACTCCGAGCAGTACTTC
CSAWDRDSEQYF
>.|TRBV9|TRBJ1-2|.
TGTGCCAGCAGCGACGGGAACTCTGGAAACACCTTC
CASSDGNSGNTF
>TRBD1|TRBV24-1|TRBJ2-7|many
TGTGCCACCAGCCCGACAGGGGGAGGCTACGAGCAGTACTTC
CATSPTGGGYEQYF
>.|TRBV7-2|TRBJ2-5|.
TGTGCCAGCAGCCGGACAGACAAAGAGACCCAGTACTTC
CASSRTDKETQYF
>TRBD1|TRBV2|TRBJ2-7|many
TGTGCCAGCACGGGACAGGGGCGGAGGGAGCAGTACTTC
CASTGQGRREQYF
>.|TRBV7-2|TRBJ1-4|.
TGCGCCAGCAGCCAAGACGCCCCCTTGACAGCTCGAAATGAAAAACTGTTTTTT
CASSQDAPLTARNEKLFF
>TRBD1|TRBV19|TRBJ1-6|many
TGTGCCAGTAGTCCCGACAGGGGGAGATCACCCCTCCACTTT
CASSPDRGRSPLHF
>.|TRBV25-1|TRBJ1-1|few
TGTGCCAGCAGCCTCGCAGTGGTAACTGAAGCTTTCTTT
CASSLAVVTEAFF
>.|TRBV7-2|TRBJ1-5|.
TGTGCCAGCAGTTTAAGCATAGGGAATCAGCCCCAGCATTTT
CASSLSIGNQPQHF
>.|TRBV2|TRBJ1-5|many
TGTGCCAGCAGGGCAGGACGGAATAGCAATCAGCCCCAGCATTTT
CASRAGRNSNQPQHF
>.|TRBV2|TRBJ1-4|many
TGTGCCAGCAGTGGTCGGAATAGGTTTGAAAAACTGTTTTTT
CASSGRNRFEKLFF
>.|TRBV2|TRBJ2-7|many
TGTGCCAGCAGTCGTTCGGGGGACGAGCAGTACTTC
CASSRSGDEQYF
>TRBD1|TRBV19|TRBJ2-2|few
TGTGCCAGTAGTCCGGACAGGGGGCGCGGCGGGGAGCTGTTTTTT
CASSPDRGRGGELFF
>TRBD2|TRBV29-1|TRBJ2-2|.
TGCAGCGTCTTACCCGGGACTAGCGGGTCACTCCCCGGAACCGGGGAGCTGTTTTTT
CSVLPGTSGSLPGTGELFF
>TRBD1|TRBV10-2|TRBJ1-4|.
TGCGCCAGCAGTGCCGGAGACAGGGACCAAACTAATGAAAAACTGTTTTTT
CASSAGDRDQTNEKLFF
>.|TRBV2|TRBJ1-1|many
TGTGCCAGCAGTGATTCCGGAGGTTCTGAAGCTTTCTTT
CASSDSGGSEAFF
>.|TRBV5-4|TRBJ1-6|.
TGTGCCAGCAGTTACCGTGGGGACACTAATTCACCCCTCCACTTT
CASSYRGDTNSPLHF
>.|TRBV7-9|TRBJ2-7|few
TGTGCCAGCGAACAGGGACCAAGCTCCTACGAGCAGTACTTC
CASEQGPSSYEQYF
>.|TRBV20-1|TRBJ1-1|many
TGCAGTGCTAGATCGAACACTGAAGCTTTCTTT
CSARSNTEAFF
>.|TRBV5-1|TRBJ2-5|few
TGCGCCAGCAGGCGGCTACTTGAGACCCAGTACTTC
CASRRLLETQYF
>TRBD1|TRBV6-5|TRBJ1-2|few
TGTGCCAGCAGTTACTCCCAGGGGGAAGTCTATGGCTACACCTTC
CASSYSQGEVYGYTF
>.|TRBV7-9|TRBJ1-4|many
TGTGCCAGCAGCTTAGGGTCGGTAAACACTAATGAAAAACTGTTTTTT
CASSLGSVNTNEKLFF